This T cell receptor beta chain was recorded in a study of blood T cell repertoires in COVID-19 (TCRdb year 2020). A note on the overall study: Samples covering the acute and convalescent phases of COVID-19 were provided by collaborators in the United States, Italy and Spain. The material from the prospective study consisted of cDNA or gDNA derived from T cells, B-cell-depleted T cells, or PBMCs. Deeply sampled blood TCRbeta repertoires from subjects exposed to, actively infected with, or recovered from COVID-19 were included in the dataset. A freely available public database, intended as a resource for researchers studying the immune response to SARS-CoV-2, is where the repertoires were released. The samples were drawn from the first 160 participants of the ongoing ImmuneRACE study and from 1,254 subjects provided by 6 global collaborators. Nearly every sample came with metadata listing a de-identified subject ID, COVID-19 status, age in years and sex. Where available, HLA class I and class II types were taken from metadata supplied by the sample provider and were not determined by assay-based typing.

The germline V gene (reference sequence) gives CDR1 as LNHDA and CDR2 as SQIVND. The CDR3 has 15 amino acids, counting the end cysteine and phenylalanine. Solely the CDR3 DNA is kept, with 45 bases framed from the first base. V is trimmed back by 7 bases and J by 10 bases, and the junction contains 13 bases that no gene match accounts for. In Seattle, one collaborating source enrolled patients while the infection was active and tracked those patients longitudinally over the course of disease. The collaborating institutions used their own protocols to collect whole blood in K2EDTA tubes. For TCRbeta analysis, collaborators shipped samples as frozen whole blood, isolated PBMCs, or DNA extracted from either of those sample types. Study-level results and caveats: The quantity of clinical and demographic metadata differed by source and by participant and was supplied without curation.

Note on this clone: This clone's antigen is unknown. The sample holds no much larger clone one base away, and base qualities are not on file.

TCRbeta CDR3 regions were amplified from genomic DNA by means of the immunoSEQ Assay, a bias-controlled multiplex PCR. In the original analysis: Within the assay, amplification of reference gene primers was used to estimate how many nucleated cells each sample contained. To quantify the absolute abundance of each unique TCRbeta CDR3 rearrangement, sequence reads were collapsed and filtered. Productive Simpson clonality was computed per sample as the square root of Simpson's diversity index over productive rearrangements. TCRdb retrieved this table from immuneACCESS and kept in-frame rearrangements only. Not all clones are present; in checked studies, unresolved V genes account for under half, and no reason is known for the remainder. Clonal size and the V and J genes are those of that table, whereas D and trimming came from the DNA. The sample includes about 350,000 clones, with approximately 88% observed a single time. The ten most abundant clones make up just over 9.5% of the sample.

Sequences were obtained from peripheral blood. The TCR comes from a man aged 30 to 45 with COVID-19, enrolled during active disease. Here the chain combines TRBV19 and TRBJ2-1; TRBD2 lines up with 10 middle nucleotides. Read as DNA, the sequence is TGTGCCAGTACCATGAGTCTAGCGGGAGCCGGAGAGCAGTTCTTC. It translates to CASTMSLAGAGEQFF.